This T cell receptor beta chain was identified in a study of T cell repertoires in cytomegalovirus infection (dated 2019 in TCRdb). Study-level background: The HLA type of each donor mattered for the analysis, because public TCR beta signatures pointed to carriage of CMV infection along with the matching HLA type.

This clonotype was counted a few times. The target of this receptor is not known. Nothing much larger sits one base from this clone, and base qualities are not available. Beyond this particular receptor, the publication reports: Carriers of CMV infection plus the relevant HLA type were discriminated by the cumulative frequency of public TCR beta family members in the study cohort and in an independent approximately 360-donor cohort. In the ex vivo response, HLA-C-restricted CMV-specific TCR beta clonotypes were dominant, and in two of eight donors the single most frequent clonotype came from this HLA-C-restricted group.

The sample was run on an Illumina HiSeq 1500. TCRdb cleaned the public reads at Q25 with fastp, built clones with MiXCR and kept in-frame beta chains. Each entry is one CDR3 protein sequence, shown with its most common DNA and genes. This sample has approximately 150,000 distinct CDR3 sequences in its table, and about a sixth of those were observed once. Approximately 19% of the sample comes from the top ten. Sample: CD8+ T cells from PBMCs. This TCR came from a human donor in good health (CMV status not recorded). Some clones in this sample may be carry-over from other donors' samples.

The CDR3 region reads CASSFPGRRDTEAFF. The sequenced DNA is TGTGCCAGCAGCTTTCCGGGAAGGAGGGACACTGAAGCTTTCTTT. The rearrangement joined TRBV7-9 to TRBJ1-1, with the D gene uncertain. CDR1 SEHNR and CDR2 FQNEAQ are derived from the germline V gene (reference sequence). Its CDR3 holds 15 amino acids, cysteine through phenylalanine. The read is trimmed to its CDR3 DNA, 45 bases read in frame from base 1. A distance of 14 bases separates the germline ends of V and J, which lose 3 bases and 3 bases respectively.